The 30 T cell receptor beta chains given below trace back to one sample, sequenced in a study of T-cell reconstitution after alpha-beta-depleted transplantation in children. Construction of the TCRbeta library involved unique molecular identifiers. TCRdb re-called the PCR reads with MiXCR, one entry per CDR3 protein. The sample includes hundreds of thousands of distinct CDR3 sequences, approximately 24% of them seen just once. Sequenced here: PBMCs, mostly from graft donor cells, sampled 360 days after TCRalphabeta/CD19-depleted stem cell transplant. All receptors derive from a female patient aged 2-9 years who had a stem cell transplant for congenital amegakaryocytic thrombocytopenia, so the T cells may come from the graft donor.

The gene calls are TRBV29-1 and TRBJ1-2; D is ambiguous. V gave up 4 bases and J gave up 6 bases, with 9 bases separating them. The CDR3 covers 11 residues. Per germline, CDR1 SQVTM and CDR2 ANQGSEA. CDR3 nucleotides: TGCAGCGTTGTTACGGTGGATGGCTACACCTTC. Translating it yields CSVVTVDGYTF.

CDR3 sequence: CATTLAGLTDTQYF. In DNA form, the CDR3 reads TGTGCCACCACACTAGCGGGACTCACAGATACGCAGTATTTT. The chain combines TRBV2 with TRBJ2-3, with 10 bases identical to TRBD2. J was trimmed by 2 bases and V by 10 bases; bases with no gene match: 6. CDR1 and CDR2 from the germline V gene are SNHLY and FYNNEI. This CDR3 is built from 14 residues.

The CDR3, as DNA: TGCAGCGTTGGGGCGAACACTGAAGCTTTCTTT. Translated: CSVGANTEAFF. J is TRBJ1-1 and V is TRBV29-1; D remains ambiguous. The CDR3 runs 11 residues. The germline V gene encodes CDR1 SQVTM and CDR2 ANQGSEA. With 4 bases removed from V and 1 base from J, the gap between germline ends came to 4 bases.

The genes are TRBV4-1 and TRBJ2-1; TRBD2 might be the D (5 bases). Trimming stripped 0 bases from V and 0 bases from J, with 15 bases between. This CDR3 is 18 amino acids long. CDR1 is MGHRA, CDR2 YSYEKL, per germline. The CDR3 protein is CASSQDRGAKSSYNEQFF. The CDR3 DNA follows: TGCGCCAGCAGCCAAGATCGGGGAGCGAAGAGCTCCTACAATGAGCAGTTCTTC.

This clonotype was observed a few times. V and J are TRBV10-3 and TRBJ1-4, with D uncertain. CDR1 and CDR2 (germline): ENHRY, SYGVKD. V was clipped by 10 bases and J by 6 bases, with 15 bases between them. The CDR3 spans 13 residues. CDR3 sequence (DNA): TGTGCCACCGACCGGGAGGGTTATGAAAAACTGTTTTTT. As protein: CATDREGYEKLFF.

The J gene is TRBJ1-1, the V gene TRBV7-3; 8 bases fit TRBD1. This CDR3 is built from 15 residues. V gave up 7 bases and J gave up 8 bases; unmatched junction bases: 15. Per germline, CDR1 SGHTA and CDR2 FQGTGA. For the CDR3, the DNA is TGTGCCAGCATCCAGGGGGCCCAAGAGAGACCCGAAGCTTTCTTT. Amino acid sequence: CASIQGAQERPEAFF. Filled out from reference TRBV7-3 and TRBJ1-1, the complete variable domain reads GAGVSQTPSNKVTEKGKYVELRCDPISGHTALYWYRQSLGQGPEFLIYFQGTGAADDSGLPNDRFFAVRPEGSVSTLKIQRTERGDSAVYLCASIQGAQERPEAFFGQGTRLTVV.

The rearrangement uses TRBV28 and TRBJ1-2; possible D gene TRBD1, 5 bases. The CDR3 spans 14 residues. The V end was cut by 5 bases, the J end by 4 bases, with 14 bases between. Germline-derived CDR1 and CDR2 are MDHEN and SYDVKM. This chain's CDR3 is CASSPWDRGYGYTF. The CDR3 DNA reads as TGTGCCAGCAGTCCCTGGGACCGAGGCTATGGCTACACCTTC.

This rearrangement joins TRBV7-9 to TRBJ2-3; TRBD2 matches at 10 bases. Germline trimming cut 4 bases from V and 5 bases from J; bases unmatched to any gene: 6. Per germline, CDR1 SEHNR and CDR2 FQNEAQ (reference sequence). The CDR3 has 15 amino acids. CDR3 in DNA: TGTGCCAGCAGCTCAGCGGGGGGGCATGAAGATACGCAGTATTTT. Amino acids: CASSSAGGHEDTQYF.

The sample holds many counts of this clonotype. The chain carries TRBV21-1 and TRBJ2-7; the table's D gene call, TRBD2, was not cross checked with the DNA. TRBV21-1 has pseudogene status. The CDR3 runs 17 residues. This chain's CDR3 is CASSFNQLAGEAYEQYF. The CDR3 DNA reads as TGTGCCAGCAGCTTCAACCAACTAGCGGGCGAGGCCTACGAGCAGTACTTC.

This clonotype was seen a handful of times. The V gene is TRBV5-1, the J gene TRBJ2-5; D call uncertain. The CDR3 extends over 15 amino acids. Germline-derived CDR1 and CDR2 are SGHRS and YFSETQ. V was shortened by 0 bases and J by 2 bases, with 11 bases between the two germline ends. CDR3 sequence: CASSLEGPRQETQYF. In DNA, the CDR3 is TGCGCCAGCAGCTTGGAAGGGCCCAGACAAGAGACCCAGTACTTC.

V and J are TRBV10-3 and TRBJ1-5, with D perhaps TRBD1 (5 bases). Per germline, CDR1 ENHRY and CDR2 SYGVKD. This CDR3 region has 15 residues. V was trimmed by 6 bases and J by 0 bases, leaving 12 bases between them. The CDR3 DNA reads TGTGCCATCAGCGACAGAGGAGCTAGCAATCAGCCCCAGCATTTT. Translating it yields CAISDRGASNQPQHF.

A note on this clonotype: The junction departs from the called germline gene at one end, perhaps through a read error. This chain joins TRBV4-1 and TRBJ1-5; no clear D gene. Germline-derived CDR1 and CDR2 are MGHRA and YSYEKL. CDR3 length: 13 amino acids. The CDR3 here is CDSSSQAHQPQHF. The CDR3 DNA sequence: TGCGACAGCAGCTCTCAGGCCCATCAGCCCCAGCATTTT.

The CDR3 spells CASSVGGDYPNNEQFF. The CDR3 bases are TGTGCCAGCAGCGTAGGCGGGGACTACCCAAACAATGAGCAGTTCTTC. The rearrangement links TRBV9 to TRBJ2-1, with TRBD2 matching over 7 bases. After removal of 0 bases from V and 5 bases from J, the junction contained 8 bases not matched to a gene. Germline CDR1 reads SGDLS; CDR2 reads YYNGEE. The CDR3 totals 16 residues.

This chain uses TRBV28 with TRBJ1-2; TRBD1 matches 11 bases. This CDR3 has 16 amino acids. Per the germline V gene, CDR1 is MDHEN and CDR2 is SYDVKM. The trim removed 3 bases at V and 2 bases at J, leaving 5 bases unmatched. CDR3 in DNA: TGTGCCAGCAGTTTGCCAGGGACAGGGGGGAACTATGGCTACACCTTC. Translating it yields CASSLPGTGGNYGYTF.

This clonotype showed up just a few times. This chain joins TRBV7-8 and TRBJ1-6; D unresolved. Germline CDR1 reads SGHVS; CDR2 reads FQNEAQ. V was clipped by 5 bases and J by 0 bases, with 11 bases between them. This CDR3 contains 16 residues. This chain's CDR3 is CASSLRPSSYNSPLHF. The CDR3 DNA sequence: TGTGCCAGCAGCCTCAGGCCGAGCTCCTATAATTCACCCCTCCACTTT.

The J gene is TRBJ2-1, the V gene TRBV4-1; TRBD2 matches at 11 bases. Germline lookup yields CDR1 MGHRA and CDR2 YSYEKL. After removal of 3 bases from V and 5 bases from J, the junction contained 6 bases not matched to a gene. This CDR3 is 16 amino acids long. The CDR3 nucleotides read TGCGCCAGCAGCCACCTTAGCGGGAGGGTCGACAATGAGCAGTTCTTC. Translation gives CASSHLSGRVDNEQFF.

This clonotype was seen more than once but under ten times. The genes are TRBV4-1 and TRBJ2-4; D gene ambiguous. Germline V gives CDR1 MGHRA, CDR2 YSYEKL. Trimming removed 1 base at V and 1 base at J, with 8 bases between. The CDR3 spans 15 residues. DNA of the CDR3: TGCGCCAGCAGCCAAGGGTTCTTCGCCAAAAACATTCAGTACTTC. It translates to CASSQGFFAKNIQYF.

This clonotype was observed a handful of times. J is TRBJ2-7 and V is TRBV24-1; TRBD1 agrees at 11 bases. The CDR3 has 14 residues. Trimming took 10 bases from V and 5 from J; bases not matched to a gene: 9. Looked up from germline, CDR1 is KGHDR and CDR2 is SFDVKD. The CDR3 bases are TGTGCCACGGAGACCGGGACAGGGGGTGACGAGCAGTACTTC. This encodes CATETGTGGDEQYF.

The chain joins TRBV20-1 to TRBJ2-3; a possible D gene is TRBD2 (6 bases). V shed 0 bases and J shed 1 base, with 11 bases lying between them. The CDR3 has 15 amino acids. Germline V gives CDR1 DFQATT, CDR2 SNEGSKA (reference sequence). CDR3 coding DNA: TGCAGTGCTAGAGATCCCGCTAGCGGCACAGATACGCAGTATTTT. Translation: CSARDPASGTDTQYF.

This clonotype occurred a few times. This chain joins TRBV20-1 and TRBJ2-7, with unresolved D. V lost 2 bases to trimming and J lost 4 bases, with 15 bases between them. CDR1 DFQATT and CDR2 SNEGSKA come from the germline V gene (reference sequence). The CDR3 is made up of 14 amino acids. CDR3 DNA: TGCAGTGCTAGATTACCTTCCAATCTGTACGAGCAGTACTTC. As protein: CSARLPSNLYEQYF.

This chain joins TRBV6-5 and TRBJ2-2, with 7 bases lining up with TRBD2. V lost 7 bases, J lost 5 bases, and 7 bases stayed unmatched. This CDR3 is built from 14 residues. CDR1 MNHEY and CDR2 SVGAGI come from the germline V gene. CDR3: CASTFLADTGELFF. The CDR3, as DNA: TGTGCCAGCACTTTCCTAGCGGATACCGGGGAGCTGTTTTTT.

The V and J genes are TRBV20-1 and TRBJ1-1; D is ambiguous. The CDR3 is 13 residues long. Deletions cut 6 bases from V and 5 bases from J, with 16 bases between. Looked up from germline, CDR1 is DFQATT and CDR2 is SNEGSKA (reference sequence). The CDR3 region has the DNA TGCAGTGCGGTTGGGAAGATACGTACTGAAGCTTTCTTT. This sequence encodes CSAVGKIRTEAFF.

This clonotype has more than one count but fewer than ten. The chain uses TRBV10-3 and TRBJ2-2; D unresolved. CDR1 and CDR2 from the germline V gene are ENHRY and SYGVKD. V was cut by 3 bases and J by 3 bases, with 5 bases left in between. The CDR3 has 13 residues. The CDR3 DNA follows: TGTGCCATCAGTGAAGTGGACACCGGGGAGCTGTTTTTT. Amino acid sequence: CAISEVDTGELFF.

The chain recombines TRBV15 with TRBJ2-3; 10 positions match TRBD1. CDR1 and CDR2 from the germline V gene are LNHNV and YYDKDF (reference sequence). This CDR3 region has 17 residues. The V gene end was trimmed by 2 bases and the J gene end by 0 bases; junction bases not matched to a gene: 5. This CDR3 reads CATSRKGQGISTDTQYF. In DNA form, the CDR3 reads TGTGCCACCAGCAGAAAGGGACAGGGGATTAGCACAGATACGCAGTATTTT. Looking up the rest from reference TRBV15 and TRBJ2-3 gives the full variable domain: DAMVIQNPRYQVTQFGKPVTLSCSQTLNHNVMYWYQQKSSQAPKLLFHYYDKDFNNEADTPDNFQSRRPNTSFCFLDIRSPGLGDTAMYLCATSRKGQGISTDTQYFGPGTRLTVL.

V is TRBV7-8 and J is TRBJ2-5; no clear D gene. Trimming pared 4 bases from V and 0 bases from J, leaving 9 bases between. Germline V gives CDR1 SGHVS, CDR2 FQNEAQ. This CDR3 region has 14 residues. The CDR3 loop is CASSWGPHQETQYF. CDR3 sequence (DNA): TGTGCCAGCAGCTGGGGTCCCCACCAAGAGACCCAGTACTTC.

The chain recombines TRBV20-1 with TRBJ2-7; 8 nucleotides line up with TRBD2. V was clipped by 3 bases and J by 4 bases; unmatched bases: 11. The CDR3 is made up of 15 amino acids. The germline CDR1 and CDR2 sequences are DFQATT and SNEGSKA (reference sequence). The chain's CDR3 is CSASNLAGGGYEQYF. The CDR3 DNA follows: TGCAGTGCTAGTAACTTGGCGGGAGGAGGGTACGAGCAGTACTTC.

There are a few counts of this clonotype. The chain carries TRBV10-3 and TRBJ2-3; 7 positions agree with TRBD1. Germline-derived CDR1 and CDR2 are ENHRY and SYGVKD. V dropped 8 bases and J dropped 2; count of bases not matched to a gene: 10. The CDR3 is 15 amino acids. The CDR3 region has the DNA TGTGCCATCTCTCTTGGGCAGGGGGACACAGATACGCAGTATTTT. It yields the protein CAISLGQGDTDTQYF.

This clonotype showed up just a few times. CDR3 residues: CATSDVAPISSGSYNEQFF. The DNA of the CDR3 is TGTGCCACCAGTGATGTAGCCCCCATCTCAAGCGGCTCCTACAATGAGCAGTTCTTC. The chain combines TRBV24-1 with TRBJ2-1; D is perhaps TRBD2 (5 bases). The germline CDR1 and CDR2 sequences are KGHDR and SFDVKD. The CDR3 length is 19 residues. V lost 3 bases and J lost 0, with 20 bases in between.

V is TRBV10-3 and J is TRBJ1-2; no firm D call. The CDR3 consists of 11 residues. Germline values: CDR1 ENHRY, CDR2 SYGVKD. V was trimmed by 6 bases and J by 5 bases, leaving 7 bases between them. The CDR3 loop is CAISSSYGYTF. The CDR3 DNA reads TGTGCCATCAGCTCGTCTTATGGCTACACCTTC.

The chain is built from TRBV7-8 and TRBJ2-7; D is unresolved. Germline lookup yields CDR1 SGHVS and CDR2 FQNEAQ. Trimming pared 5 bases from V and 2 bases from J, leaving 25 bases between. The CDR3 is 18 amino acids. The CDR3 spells CASSVETIHSRQAYEQYF. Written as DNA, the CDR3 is TGTGCCAGCAGCGTCGAAACTATCCACTCCCGACAAGCCTACGAGCAGTACTTC.